The next 11 T cell receptor beta chains were all read from a single sample in a study of vaccination and CD4 T cells after COVID-19. The study sequenced cultured CD4+ T cell DNA using the Oncomine TCR Beta short-read assay. In TCRdb, the PCR reads were re-called with MiXCR into one record per CDR3 protein. Among around 13,000 distinct CDR3 sequences listed, under 25% were seen once. Regarding treatment: approximately 9-day PBMC culture with coronavirus spike peptide pools or control peptides (ViraFEST assay). What these receptors recognize is not known. Specimen: cultured CD4+ T cells from blood. The receptors derive from a human donor with COVID-19.

This clonotype has just a few counts. The V and J genes are TRBV6-5 and TRBJ1-1, with D perhaps TRBD1 (5 bases). Looked up from germline, CDR1 is MNHEY and CDR2 is SVGAGI. Deletions cut 2 bases from V and 4 bases from J, with 11 bases between. The CDR3 extends over 14 amino acids. CDR3 loop: CASSYRGGVTEAFF. CDR3 bases: TGTGCCAGCAGTTACCGGGGGGGTGTCACTGAAGCTTTCTTT.

This chain links TRBV6-1 with TRBJ2-6, with D perhaps given as TRBD1 or TRBD2 (5 bases each). Germline V CDR1 and CDR2: MNHNS, SASEGT. The CDR3 is 15 residues long. The V end lost 2 bases, the J end lost 3 bases, and 8 bases lay between the germline ends. The CDR3 sequence: CASSELGVGANVLTF. The DNA of the CDR3 is TGTGCCAGCAGTGAACTGGGGGTTGGGGCCAACGTCCTGACTTTC.

The chain uses TRBV7-2 and TRBJ2-3, with D tentatively TRBD2 (7 bases). Trimming took 4 bases from V and 2 from J, leaving 16 bases between them. CDR1 is SGHTA, CDR2 FQGNSA, per germline. CDR3 length equals 16 residues. The CDR3 nucleotides are TGTGCCAGCAGCTCCGGGAGGCGGGGACACACAGATACGCAGTATTTT. It translates to CASSSGRRGHTDTQYF.

This clonotype has just a few counts. The chain couples TRBV20-1 to TRBJ1-2, with D uncertain. Germline assignment: CDR1 DFQATT and CDR2 SNEGSKA (reference sequence). The CDR3 has 13 residues. Between the trimmed V and J ends, which lost 2 bases and 0 bases, there was a span of 7 bases. The CDR3, as DNA: TGCAGTGCTAGAATTCCGGCTAACTATGGCTACACCTTC. This sequence encodes CSARIPANYGYTF.

This clonotype was recorded only once. The chain combines TRBV19 with TRBJ2-3; D is ambiguous. The V end lost 0 bases, the J end lost 0 bases, and 19 bases lay between the germline ends. The germline CDR1 and CDR2 sequences are LNHDA and SQIVND (reference sequence). The CDR3 sequence is 19 residues long. The CDR3 is CASSIDLLELGISTDTQYF. The CDR3 region has the DNA TGTGCCAGTAGTATAGATCTTTTGGAATTAGGAATTAGCACAGATACGCAGTATTTT.

To note about this clonotype: A much larger clone lies a single base off, so this may be a read error. As DNA, the CDR3 is TGCAGTGCTAGCCGGTCTAACTCCAACTATGGCTACACCTTC. Encoded protein: CSASRSNSNYGYTF. The V call is TRBV20-1, the J call TRBJ1-2; D is uncertain. The germline gives CDR1 DFQATT, CDR2 SNEGSKA (reference sequence). CDR3 length: 14 residues. Trimming pared 3 bases from V and 2 bases from J, leaving 13 bases between.

This clonotype was seen a handful of times. The chain couples TRBV20-1 to TRBJ2-3; D not certain. This CDR3 spans 15 amino acids. Germline assignment: CDR1 DFQATT and CDR2 SNEGSKA (reference sequence). Trimming shortened V by 2 bases and J by 5 bases, and 17 bases separated the two germline ends. The DNA for the CDR3 is TGCAGTGCTAGACCCTTCCGGACGGCCCGAGATACGCAGTATTTT. This sequence encodes CSARPFRTARDTQYF.

This clonotype has more than one count but fewer than ten. V usage is TRBV30 and J usage is TRBJ1-1, with D perhaps TRBD1 (5 bases). V was cut by 3 bases and J by 1 base, with 9 bases left in between. CDR3 length: 13 residues. CDR1 and CDR2 (germline): GTSNPN, SVGIG (reference sequence). The CDR3 protein is CAWRDGANTEAFF. CDR3 sequence (DNA): TGTGCCTGGAGGGACGGGGCGAACACTGAAGCTTTCTTT. Drawing the rest from reference TRBV30 and TRBJ1-1, the complete variable domain is SQTIHQWPATLVQPVGSPLSLECTVEGTSNPNLYWYRQAAGRGLQLLFYSVGIGQISSEVPQNLSASRPQDRQFILSSKKLLLSDSGFYLCAWRDGANTEAFFGQGTRLTVV.

Only a few counts were recorded for this clonotype. The chain employs TRBV19 and TRBJ1-5; 9 bases fit TRBD1. This CDR3 is built from 17 residues. J lost 2 bases, V lost 6 bases, and 11 bases had no gene match. Germline V lookup: CDR1 LNHDA, CDR2 SQIVND (reference sequence). The chain's CDR3 is CASRVITGGAGNQPQHF. The CDR3 nucleotides are TGTGCCAGTAGGGTAATTACAGGGGGCGCGGGCAATCAGCCCCAGCATTTT.

This clonotype counts as medium-sized. The chain is built from TRBV15 and TRBJ1-6, with 7 bases identical to TRBD1. The CDR3 totals 17 residues. Germline CDR1 reads LNHNV; CDR2 reads YYDKDF (reference sequence). V gave up 5 bases and J gave up 6 bases; unmatched junction bases: 13. The chain's CDR3 is CATSQLQTGTLNSPLHF. The CDR3 DNA is TGTGCCACCAGCCAGCTCCAGACAGGGACCCTTAATTCACCCCTCCACTTT.

The genes are TRBV12-3 or TRBV12-4 and TRBJ1-2, with D maybe TRBD1 (6 bases). This CDR3 has 13 amino acids. Trimming removed 6 bases from V and 4 bases from J, with 12 bases in between. CDR3 coding DNA: TGTGCCAGCAGAACCGGGACACTCTATGGCTACACCTTC. It translates to CASRTGTLYGYTF.